This TCR beta chain was captured by sequencing in a study of CD8+ T cells in alopecia areata. Study information: Treated individuals took tofacitinib by mouth, 5 to 10 mg twice daily. Tofacitinib ran 6 to 18 months, followed by 6 months off drug. The SALT score measured affected scalp surface percentage in treated patients. General observations from the study: Under tofacitinib, fewer expanded CD8+ clones appeared among the top 100 scalp clones.

Specified treatment: oral pan-JAK inhibitor, 5-10 mg twice daily. cDNA reverse transcribed from extracted RNA served as the sequencing template. Produced via immunoSEQ multiplex PCR; TCRdb's table is partial and in-frame only. The data show over 150,000 clones, roughly 60% seen once. As to this clone: Its antigen remains unknown.

From germline, CDR1 is SNHLY and CDR2 FYNNEI. Trimming left V 6 bases short and J 4 bases short, with 6 bases between. The CDR3 extends over 11 amino acids. The sequence was collected from a human donor with alopecia areata. The material was CD4+ T cells sorted from blood, obtained at week 24, from a patient treated with tofacitinib. The chain couples TRBV2 to TRBJ1-2; D perhaps matches TRBD1 (5 bases). This chain's CDR3 is CASRTVYGYTF. The CDR3 nucleotides read TGTGCCAGCAGGACAGTCTATGGCTACACCTTC. Variable domain in full (rest from reference TRBV2 and TRBJ1-2): EPEVTQTPSHQVTQMGQEVILRCVPISNHLYFYWYRQILGQKVEFLVSFYNNEISEKSEIFDDQFSVERPDGSNFTLKIRSTKLEDSAMYFCASRTVYGYTFGSGTRLTVV.